The rows below give T cell receptor beta chains drawn from one sample of a study of graft-versus-host responses after intestinal transplantation. Repertoires were generated with immunoSEQ multiplex PCR, while TCRdb's copy carries only in-frame clones and drops some. Among about 150,000 clones, around 90% were seen once, and the ten largest hold about 0.2%. These receptors' antigens are unknown. Sequenced material: unstimulated CD4+ T cells sorted from spleen or lymph node cells, taken before intestinal transplant. These receptors were collected from a human donor who received an intestinal transplant. The CDR3 runs from the conserved cysteine through the conserved F or W. A D gene is named only where the DNA matches it firmly. Part of the rows lack a size; the others show once, few, many or a class for expanded clones.

V gene	D gene	CDR3 length	J gene	clone size	CDR3 DNA	CDR3 protein
TRBV4-2	TRBD2	16	TRBJ2-3	NA	TGTGCCAGCAGCTATCGACTAGCGGGAGAAGGAGATACGCAGTATTTT	CASSYRLAGEGDTQYF
TRBV19	TRBD1	14	TRBJ1-5	NA	TGTGCCAGTACCCCACAGGGGGCTGGTCAGCCCCAGCATTTT	CASTPQGAGQPQHF
TRBV27	TRBD1	14	TRBJ1-5	NA	TGTGCCAGCAGTTTGGGGACAGGGACTCAGCCCCAGCATTTT	CASSLGTGTQPQHF
TRBV4-1	NA	16	TRBJ2-7	NA	TGCGCCAGCAGCCAAGATCGCGGGACGTCCTCCTACGAGCAGTACTTC	CASSQDRGTSSYEQYF
TRBV5-4	TRBD2	15	TRBJ2-1	once	TGTGCCAGCAGCCCCCCGTTAGCGGGAATGTATGAGCAGTTCTTC	CASSPPLAGMYEQFF
TRBV9	NA	14	TRBJ1-1	NA	TGTGCCAGCAGCGTAGTGCGGGTAGCCGCTGAAGCTTTCTTT	CASSVVRVAAEAFF
TRBV28	NA	13	TRBJ2-7	once	TGTGCCAGCAGTGGGTCCTCTCAGCGCGAGCAGTACTTC	CASSGSSQREQYF
TRBV5-6	TRBD1	13	TRBJ2-3	once	TGTGCCAGCAGCTTCGGACAGGCAGATACGCAGTATTTT	CASSFGQADTQYF
TRBV11-1	NA	13	TRBJ2-1	NA	TGTGCCAGCAGCCTAGGACAGCCGAGCGAGCAGTTCTTC	CASSLGQPSEQFF
TRBV7-9	NA	12	TRBJ2-5	NA	TGTGCCTCCCATTCAGGGGAGGAGACCCAGTACTTC	CASHSGEETQYF
TRBV11-3	TRBD2	13	TRBJ2-1	NA	TGTGCCAGCAGCTTAGGAGCGGGAGGGCCTCAATTCTTC	CASSLGAGGPQFF
TRBV7-9	TRBD2	17	TRBJ2-5	NA	TGTGCCAGCAGCTTCAGGACTAGCGGGAAAGGAGAAGAGACCCAGTACTTC	CASSFRTSGKGEETQYF
TRBV23-1	TRBD2	18	TRBJ2-1	NA	TGCGCCAGCAGTCACCCTGTGCTAGCGGGAGGGCTTGGAAATGAGCAGTTCTTC	CASSHPVLAGGLGNEQFF
TRBV5-4	TRBD2	13	TRBJ2-3	NA	TGTGCCCACCGGGACTACTACACAGATACGCAGTATTTT	CAHRDYYTDTQYF
TRBV7-2	NA	15	TRBJ2-3	NA	TGTGCCAGCAGCTTAGACGGGGGGCACACAGATACGCAGTATTTT	CASSLDGGHTDTQYF
TRBV5-5	NA	14	TRBJ2-5	NA	TGTGCCAGCAGCATAATAGCGGCGGGGGAGACCCAGTACTTC	CASSIIAAGETQYF
TRBV7-9	NA	15	TRBJ2-7	once	TGTGCCAGCAGCTTAGTAGACGGGAGTATACACGAGCAGTACTTC	CASSLVDGSIHEQYF
TRBV28	NA	16	TRBJ1-5	NA	TGTGCCAGCAGGGGGGCAGGGATCGAGGGCAATCAGCCCCAGCATTTT	CASRGAGIEGNQPQHF
TRBV6-5	TRBD1	14	TRBJ1-2	NA	TGTGCCAGCAGTTTGGGACAGGACATCTATGGCTACACCTTC	CASSLGQDIYGYTF
TRBV19	NA	14	TRBJ1-2	NA	TGTGCCAGTAGCACTCAGAGGGCAGTCTATGGCTACACCTTC	CASSTQRAVYGYTF
TRBV30	NA	13	TRBJ1-3	NA	TGTGCCTGGAGTATACACTCTGGAAACACCATATATTTT	CAWSIHSGNTIYF
TRBV30	NA	12	TRBJ1-1	NA	TGTGCCTGGAGTGTTAGGGAGGGTGAAGCTTTCTTT	CAWSVREGEAFF
TRBV4-3	NA	12	TRBJ1-2	few	TGCGCCAGTCGGAGTGACGTCGGTGGCTACACCTTC	CASRSDVGGYTF
TRBV7-9	NA	14	TRBJ2-7	NA	TGTGCCAGCAGCTTACGTGGGGTGTGGGGCGAGCAGTACTTC	CASSLRGVWGEQYF
TRBV7-7	NA	13	TRBJ1-2	NA	TGTGCTAGGGCGCCTACAGGCAACTATGGCTACACCTTC	CARAPTGNYGYTF
TRBV9	NA	14	TRBJ2-5	NA	TGTGCCAGCAGCGTAGGCCCCACTACAGAGACCCAGTACTTC	CASSVGPTTETQYF
TRBV6-1	TRBD1	16	TRBJ2-7	NA	TGTGCCAGCAGTGAAAAGCCAGGGGGCCTCTCCTACGAGCAGTACTTC	CASSEKPGGLSYEQYF
TRBV9	NA	17	TRBJ1-1	NA	TGTGCCAGCAGCGTAGGGGGTGCTGGGGTTGGGACCACTGAAGCTTTCTTT	CASSVGGAGVGTTEAFF
TRBV7-3	NA	17	TRBJ2-1	NA	TGTGCCAGCAGCTCAATACCCCCGACCCTAGCTTACAATGAGCAGTTCTTC	CASSSIPPTLAYNEQFF
TRBV15	NA	15	TRBJ1-5	NA	TGTGCCACCAGCAGAGAAGGGGCCCTCAATCAGCCCCAGCATTTT	CATSREGALNQPQHF
TRBV15	NA	16	TRBJ2-7	NA	TGTGCCACCAGCAGAGGGATCCCCTACAGGGCCGGCGAGCAGTACTTC	CATSRGIPYRAGEQYF
TRBV10-3	TRBD2	16	TRBJ2-1	NA	TGTGCCATCAGTGACCCTGGGACTAGCGGGAGGGACGAGCAGTTCTTC	CAISDPGTSGRDEQFF
TRBV7-3	NA	16	TRBJ2-1	NA	TGTGCCAGCAGCTTAGCGCGGGCGGGCCCCTACAATGAGCAGTTCTTC	CASSLARAGPYNEQFF
TRBV19	NA	14	TRBJ1-3	NA	TGTGCCAGTTGGGCGCGGAACTCTGGAAACACCATATATTTT	CASWARNSGNTIYF
TRBV5-6	TRBD2	18	TRBJ2-7	NA	TGTGCCAGCAGCCCCGGGACTAGCGGGAGGGCCAGTACCTACGAGCAGTACTTC	CASSPGTSGRASTYEQYF
TRBV7-3	TRBD2	17	TRBJ2-1	NA	TGTGCCAGCAGCTTAAGGCCCCTAGCGGGAGACCACAATGAGCAGTTCTTC	CASSLRPLAGDHNEQFF
TRBV28	NA	12	TRBJ2-4	NA	TGTGCCAGCAGTCCACAGGGTTACATTCAGTACTTC	CASSPQGYIQYF
TRBV28	TRBD2	14	TRBJ2-1	NA	TGTGCCAGCAGTTTATTACTAGCGGGGAATGAGCAGTTCTTC	CASSLLLAGNEQFF
TRBV30	NA	13	TRBJ1-3	NA	TGTGCCTGGAGTGTATTCATTGGAAACACCATATATTTT	CAWSVFIGNTIYF
TRBV19	NA	16	TRBJ1-1	NA	TGTGCCAGTAGTATAGCGTGGGGGTCGATGAACACTGAAGCTTTCTTT	CASSIAWGSMNTEAFF
TRBV18	NA	11	TRBJ2-3	NA	TGTGCCAGCTCACCTTCAGATACGCAGTATTTT	CASSPSDTQYF
TRBV4-2	TRBD2	17	TRBJ2-7	NA	TGTGCCAGCAGCCAAGTAATAGCGGGAGGGCCCCACTACGAGCAGTACTTC	CASSQVIAGGPHYEQYF
TRBV19	NA	14	TRBJ1-1	NA	TGTGCCAGCCAGACGTGGGCTGAAAACACTGAAGCTTTCTTT	CASQTWAENTEAFF
TRBV5-1	TRBD2	17	TRBJ2-1	NA	TGCGCCAGCAGCCTCGGACTAGCGGGACCCCCACACAATGAGCAGTTCTTC	CASSLGLAGPPHNEQFF
TRBV27	NA	14	TRBJ2-2	NA	TGTGCCAGCAGTTTAGACATAAACACCGGGGAGCTGTTTTTT	CASSLDINTGELFF
TRBV18	TRBD1	14	TRBJ1-1	few	TGTGCCAGCTCATACGGACAGGGGAACACTGAAGCTTTCTTT	CASSYGQGNTEAFF
TRBV5-4	NA	14	TRBJ2-7	NA	TGTGCCAGCAGCTTGGCCGCAGGGGCCTACGAGCAGTACTTC	CASSLAAGAYEQYF
TRBV25-1	TRBD2	16	TRBJ2-3	NA	TGTGCCAGCAGTGATCCCAGCGGGGGGAGCACAGATACGCAGTATTTT	CASSDPSGGSTDTQYF
TRBV28	NA	16	TRBJ1-5	NA	TGTGCCAGCAGTTTATACGGGGGTAATAGCAATCAGCCCCAGCATTTT	CASSLYGGNSNQPQHF
TRBV12-2	NA	16	TRBJ1-6	NA	NA	CASRWAIGAYNSPLHF
TRBV5-4	TRBD1	15	TRBJ2-5	NA	TGTGCCAGCAGCTCCAAACAGGGGGCTGGAGAGACCCAGTACTTC	CASSSKQGAGETQYF
TRBV5-1	TRBD2	17	TRBJ2-1	NA	TGCGCCAGCAGCCCCCGACTAGCGGGTGAGGGGAGGAATGAGCAGTTCTTC	CASSPRLAGEGRNEQFF
TRBV7-3	TRBD2	16	TRBJ2-1	NA	TGTGCCAGCAGTCGTAGGTGGACTAGCGGGAGTGATGAGCAGTTCTTC	CASSRRWTSGSDEQFF
TRBV27	NA	15	TRBJ2-2	NA	TGTGCCAGCAGTTTAGGGCAGGGGAACACCGGGGAGCTGTTTTTT	CASSLGQGNTGELFF
TRBV10-3	NA	13	TRBJ2-2	NA	TGTGCCATCAGGGACATGAACACCGGGGAGCTGTTTTTT	CAIRDMNTGELFF
TRBV28	NA	15	TRBJ1-2	NA	TGTGCCAGCAGCCTTTTGTTAGGGGGAGAGTATGGCTACACCTTC	CASSLLLGGEYGYTF
TRBV6-1	NA	12	TRBJ1-1	NA	TGTGCCAGCAGTGTCTTCAGGGAGGAAGCTTTCTTT	CASSVFREEAFF
TRBV9	NA	15	TRBJ2-3	once	TGTGCCAGCAGCGTAGACGGGACCGCGCGAGATACGCAGTATTTT	CASSVDGTARDTQYF
TRBV7-9	TRBD1	15	TRBJ2-7	NA	TGTGCCAGCACACTCACAGGGGGCGAGTACTACGAGCAGTACTTC	CASTLTGGEYYEQYF